This T cell receptor (beta chain) was recovered during a study of OX40 agonist ivuxolimab in advanced cancers. Turning to the study itself: The patients received agonistic anti-OX40 (CD134) antibody ivuxolimab.

With 5 bases clipped from V and 3 bases from J, the junction kept 6 bases outside the gene matches. This CDR3 contains 14 residues. Germline CDR1 reads SGHTA; CDR2 reads FQGTGA. TCRdb's table, derived via immunoSEQ multiplex PCR, lists solely in-frame clones and lacks some. The data hold about 66,000 clones, with about nine tenths observed a single time. The TCR comes from an adult with an advanced solid tumor such as melanoma, head and neck, liver or kidney cancer. This chain joins TRBV7-3 and TRBJ1-1; 7 bases agree with TRBD1. The sample here was CD4+ or CD8+ T cells sorted from blood, taken in a trial of the OX40 agonist ivuxolimab. CDR3 coding DNA: TGTGCCAGCAGCCCTAGGGGGCAGGACACTGAAGCTTTCTTT. It is translated as CASSPRGQDTEAFF.